Listed below are T cell receptor beta chains from one sample, sequenced in a study of blood T cell repertoires in COVID-19. The protocol was immunoSEQ multiplex PCR, while the TCRdb copy is restricted to in-frame clones and leaves out a portion. The data contain approximately 40,000 clones, 87% of them singletons. Sequencing was performed on peripheral blood. The source of these receptors is a man in his 60s with acute or convalescent COVID-19. Both conserved end residues are part of each CDR3. The D gene is left open where the match is weak. A clone size is listed for some rows: how often the clone was seen (once, few, many), or a class if it is expanded.

.,TRBV27,15,TRBD2,TRBJ2-3,TGTGCCAGCAGTTTGACTAGCGGGAGCACAGATACGCAGTATTTT,CASSLTSGSTDTQYF
.,TRBV5-1,15,.,TRBJ2-3,TGCGCCAGCAGCTTGCAGGGGGGAGGCACAGATACGCAGTATTTT,CASSLQGGGTDTQYF
.,TRBV29-1,13,.,TRBJ1-2,TGCAGCGCCCTGGCAGGAATGGAATATGGCTACACCTTC,CSALAGMEYGYTF
.,TRBV18,12,.,TRBJ2-3,TGTGCCAGCTCAACATCGAGGGATACGCAGTATTTT,CASSTSRDTQYF
.,TRBV3-1/TRBV3-2,12,.,TRBJ2-1,TGTGCCAGCAGCCACAGCTACAATGAGCAGTTCTTC,CASSHSYNEQFF
.,TRBV5-1,16,.,TRBJ2-2,TGCGCCAGCAGCTTCGAGAGACAGTCGAACACCGGGGAGCTGTTTTTT,CASSFERQSNTGELFF
.,TRBV5-1,14,.,TRBJ1-5,TGCGCCAGCAGCTCGGGACACTTCAATCAGCCCCAGCATTTT,CASSSGHFNQPQHF
.,TRBV9,14,.,TRBJ2-3,TGTGCCAGCAGCGTAGTTGAGTACACAGATACGCAGTATTTT,CASSVVEYTDTQYF
.,TRBV5-4,14,TRBD1,TRBJ1-5,TGTGCCAGCAGCTCGGCAGGGGGCGATCAGCCCCAGCATTTT,CASSSAGGDQPQHF
.,TRBV20-1,16,TRBD1,TRBJ2-3,TGCAGTGCTAGTGTAGGGGGCACTCTTAGCACAGATACGCAGTATTTT,CSASVGGTLSTDTQYF
.,TRBV6-5,13,.,TRBJ1-2,TGTGCCAGCAGTTCCGCAAATCGGGATGGCTACACCTTC,CASSSANRDGYTF
once,TRBV5-4,14,.,TRBJ1-2,TGTGCCAGCAGCCCCGATGGCGGGTCCTATGGCTACACCTTC,CASSPDGGSYGYTF
.,TRBV2,16,TRBD1,TRBJ2-2,TGTGCCAGCAGGCTACAGGGGGGCTGGGACACCGGGGAGCTGTTTTTT,CASRLQGGWDTGELFF
.,TRBV12-3/TRBV12-4,13,TRBD1,TRBJ1-1,TGTGCCAGCAGCGACAGGGGGGCATCTGAAGCTTTCTTT,CASSDRGASEAFF
.,TRBV11-2,14,.,TRBJ2-7,TGTGCCAGCAGCTTAAGGGGTTTTACTTACGAGCAGTACTTC,CASSLRGFTYEQYF
.,TRBV25-1,14,TRBD1,TRBJ2-1,TGTGCCAGCAGTCCATGGACAGGGGTCAATGAGCAGTTCTTC,CASSPWTGVNEQFF
few,TRBV19,16,TRBD1,TRBJ2-1,TGTGCCAGTAGTATAGTGGGACAGGGAAAGGACAATGAGCAGTTCTTC,CASSIVGQGKDNEQFF
.,TRBV5-1,16,TRBD2,TRBJ2-1,TGCGCCAGCAGCCCCGCAGCGGGAGTAGTTCTGAGTGAGCAGTTCTTC,CASSPAAGVVLSEQFF
.,TRBV12-5,16,TRBD2,TRBJ2-7,TGTGCTAGTGGTTTGGGGGCTAGCGGACGCTCCTACGAGCAGTACTTC,CASGLGASGRSYEQYF
.,TRBV7-8,13,TRBD2,TRBJ2-7,TGTGCCAGCAGCTACGGGACTAGCGTTAGTGGGTACTTC,CASSYGTSVSGYF
.,TRBV28,12,TRBD1,TRBJ1-2,TGTGCCAGCAGCAGGGGGCTTGTTGGCTACACCTTC,CASSRGLVGYTF
.,TRBV7-2,16,.,TRBJ2-3,TGTGCCAGCAGCCCCCTGGGCGGGTCTAGCACAGATACGCAGTATTTT,CASSPLGGSSTDTQYF
.,TRBV5-1,15,TRBD1,TRBJ1-4,TGCGCCAGCAGCTTGGTCGGGGACAGGGATGAAAAACTGTTTTTT,CASSLVGDRDEKLFF
.,TRBV6-5,16,.,TRBJ1-6,TGTGCCAGCAGTTACGTTAAGGGGACAATCAGTTCACCCCTCCACTTT,CASSYVKGTISSPLHF